One and the same sample provided the 29 T cell receptor beta chains below, sequenced in a study of tumor-infiltrating lymphocytes in primary liver carcinoma. Extraction also yielded germline DNA, while blood RNA was obtained from unsorted whole blood. Using a constant-region primer together with ProtoScript II reverse transcriptase, TCR beta cDNA was made from about 500 ng of total RNA. Each TCR beta library was derived from three nested multiplex PCR rounds that employed slightly modified ARM-PCR. It was with TRBV1-TRBV30 forward primers and a C-beta reverse primer that the first two PCR rounds were run, at around 11 cycles each. TCRdb itself ran the multiplex PCR reads through MiXCR, one entry per CDR3 protein. The repertoire holds over 250,000 distinct CDR3 sequences, with approximately 58% as singletons. The sequencing sample was made of peripheral blood. The receptors derive from a woman in her twenties or thirties with primary liver carcinoma and hepatitis B virus infection.

This clonotype was counted a few times. This sequence joins TRBV5-6 and TRBJ2-2; 9 bases fit TRBD2. J was trimmed by 7 bases and V by 1 base; bases with no gene match: 8. The CDR3 extends over 16 amino acids. Germline CDR1 reads SGHDT; CDR2 reads YYEEEE. CDR3 residues: CASSLIAGVAGGELFF. CDR3 sequence (DNA): TGTGCCAGCAGCTTGATAGCGGGAGTCGCCGGCGGGGAGCTGTTTTTT.

The rearrangement joins TRBV7-9 to TRBJ2-7, with 7 bases fitting TRBD1. CDR1 is SEHNR and CDR2 is FQNEAQ in the germline V gene (reference sequence). V was clipped by 2 bases and J by 2 bases; unmatched bases: 3. The CDR3 loop spans 14 amino acids. As DNA, the CDR3 is TGTGCCAGCAGCTTACCAGGGGGAACCTACGAGCAGTACTTC. This codes for CASSLPGGTYEQYF.

In its sample, this clonotype was seen a few times. The gene calls are TRBV6-5 and TRBJ1-5, with TRBD1 identical over 8 bases. The ends lost 6 bases at V and 6 bases at J; junction bases unmatched: 10. CDR3 length: 15 residues. Germline V gene sequence: CDR1 MNHEY, CDR2 SVGAGI. CDR3 sequence (DNA): TGTGCCAGCAGCACCTCCGGGACAGGTCTTCAGCCCCAGCATTTT. Translation: CASSTSGTGLQPQHF.

As regards this clonotype: Germline is not matched at one junction end, which may reflect a read error. This chain connects TRBV14 to TRBJ2-7; tentatively, D is TRBD2 (6 bases). Germline values: CDR1 SGHDN, CDR2 FVKESK. The CDR3 covers 17 residues. CDR3 bases: TGTGCCAGCAGCCAACCAGCGGGCACGGTCCTCTCCTACGTGCAGTATTTC. Translation gives CASSQPAGTVLSYVQYF.

This clonotype has a handful of counts. At one end, the junction sequence differs from germline, possibly due to a read error. The rearrangement uses TRBV11-2 and TRBJ2-3; D gene unclear. Gene TRBJ1-5 matches the end of the DNA better, so the J call may be wrong. CDR1 is SGHAT, CDR2 FQNNGV, per germline. CDR3 length equals 13 residues. The CDR3 DNA is TGTGCCGGCAGCAGGAGGTCCCCAGATACGCAGCATTTT. It encodes CAGSRRSPDTQHF.

A word on this clonotype: A single base separates this from a much larger clone, so it may be a read error. V and J are TRBV5-5 and TRBJ1-4; D gene ambiguous. From germline, CDR1 is SGHKS and CDR2 YYEKEE (reference sequence). The CDR3 runs to 14 residues. The ends were cut back, 4 bases at V and 1 base at J, with 8 bases in the middle. CDR3 DNA: TGTGCCAGCAGCCTCGTACGAACTAATGAAAAACTGTTTTTT. Its translation is CASSLVRTNEKLFF.

Of note for this clonotype: This may come from a read error, since a much larger clone is one base off. The V and J genes are TRBV12-3 or TRBV12-4 and TRBJ1-5; 8 bases agree with TRBD1. V shed 4 bases and J 5 bases; nucleotides not matched to a gene: 10. The CDR3 is 16 residues long. The CDR3 sequence is CASSSGSGQAHQPQHF. In nucleotides, the CDR3 is TGTGCCAGCAGTTCGGGCTCGGGACAGGCACATCAGCCCCAGCATTTT.

With regard to this clonotype: This may be a read error, as it is one base from a much larger clone. The chain has TRBV6-1 and TRBJ2-5; D gene ambiguous. CDR3 length: 15 amino acids. Germline V gene sequence: CDR1 MNHNS, CDR2 SASEGT. CDR3 protein: CASSEMLASQEAQYF. The CDR3 DNA follows: TGTGCCAGCAGTGAGATGTTAGCCTCCCAAGAGGCCCAGTACTTC.

The chain has TRBV5-6 and TRBJ1-1; D remains unclear. This CDR3 contains 13 residues. V lost 0 bases to trimming and J lost 7 bases, with 10 bases between them. Germline V gene data show CDR1 as SGHDT and CDR2 as YYEEEE. The CDR3 DNA reads as TGTGCCAGCAGCTTGGCCAGCGTTTTTGAAGCTTTCTTT. Its translation is CASSLASVFEAFF.

To note about this clonotype: A much more abundant neighbour one base away suggests this may be a read error. The chain has TRBV29-1 and TRBJ2-7, with D tentatively TRBD1 (5 bases). The CDR3 runs 11 residues. The germline gives CDR1 SQVTM, CDR2 ANQGSEA. DNA of the CDR3: TGCGGCGTTCCAGGGACCTACGAGCAGTACTTC. This translates into CGVPGTYEQYF.

This chain uses TRBV10-3 with TRBJ2-1, with unresolved D. V lost 6 bases, J lost 5 bases, and 14 bases lay in between. This CDR3 has 14 residues. Germline loops: CDR1 ENHRY, CDR2 SYGVKD. The CDR3 loop is CAISRLGRDNEQFF. CDR3 coding DNA: TGTGCCATCAGCCGGCTTGGAAGGGACAATGAGCAGTTCTTC.

As to this clonotype: Since the CDR3 does not end with the conserved phenylalanine or tryptophan, this likely comes from a read error. The chain couples TRBV6-5 to TRBJ1-6; D not certain. Per germline, CDR1 MNHEY and CDR2 SVGAGI. Trimming stripped 4 bases from V and 7 bases from J, with 5 bases between. This CDR3 has 12 residues. CDR3 in amino acids: CASSFGNSPLHL. The CDR3 DNA reads TGTGCCAGCAGTTTCGGGAATTCACCCCTCCACCTT.

A word on this clonotype: A much larger clone differs by one base, so this may be a read error. The chain uses TRBV6-5 and TRBJ1-6; a weak D match, TRBD1 (5 bases). CDR3 length equals 16 residues. Looked up from germline, CDR1 is MNHEY and CDR2 is SVGAGI. Deletions cut 1 base from V and 6 bases from J, with 13 bases between. The CDR3 loop reads CASSYLTRASNSPLHF. The CDR3 nucleotides are TGTGCCAGCAGTTACTTGACCAGGGCCTCTAATTCACCCCTCCACTTT.

A note on this clonotype: A much larger clone lies one base from this, so it may be a read error. V is TRBV6-5 and J is TRBJ2-5; 7 nucleotides agree with TRBD1. This CDR3 has 13 residues. J was trimmed by 4 bases and V by 6 bases; bases with no gene match: 5. Germline V gene data show CDR1 as MNHEY and CDR2 as SVGAGI. The CDR3 protein is CASRGGVLETQYF. CDR3 coding DNA: TGTGCCAGCAGAGGGGGCGTTTTAGAGACCCAGTACTTC.

As regards this clonotype: A read error is likely, as this CDR3 ends without the conserved phenylalanine or tryptophan. The CDR3 sequence is CASSQDLISGRGTGELFS. The DNA of the CDR3 is TGCGCCAGCAGCCAAGATCTAATTAGCGGGAGGGGAACCGGGGAGCTGTTTTCT. The chain uses TRBV4-3 and TRBJ2-2; 11 nucleotides match TRBD2. V lost 0 bases to trimming and J lost 5 bases; unmatched junction nucleotides: 8. This CDR3 has 18 residues. CDR1 LGHNA and CDR2 YSLEER come from the germline V gene.

In regard to this clonotype: The junction departs from germline at one end; a sequencing error may be responsible. This rearrangement joins TRBV4-3 to TRBJ2-7; tentative D call: TRBD2 (5 bases). Germline CDR1 is LGHNA and CDR2 is YSLEER. There are 15 residues in the CDR3. CDR3 bases: TGCGCCAGCAGCCAACAGAGTCAGCGGACCTACGATCAGTACTTC. This translates into CASSQQSQRTYDQYF.

Concerning this clonotype: A much larger clone lies a single base off, so this may be a read error. The gene calls are TRBV4-3 and TRBJ2-1; 8 nucleotides line up with TRBD2. There are 16 residues in the CDR3. Germline V CDR1 and CDR2: LGHNA, YSLEER. The CDR3 DNA follows: TGCGCCAGCAGCCAAGATGGCGCGGGAGGCAGCAATCAGCAGTTCTTC. Translated: CASSQDGAGGSNQQFF.

As for this clonotype: A much more abundant neighbour one base away suggests this may be a read error. The chain joins TRBV6-2 or TRBV6-3 to TRBJ2-1; 9 positions match TRBD2. CDR1 is MNHEY and CDR2 is SVGEGT in the germline V gene. The CDR3 consists of 16 residues. The DNA of the CDR3 is TGTGCCGGCAGTCCCGGGGGAGCGGGAGGAGCAAGAGAGCAGTTCTTC. Translation gives CAGSPGGAGGAREQFF.

For the CDR3, the DNA is TGTGCCATCAGTGATCTAGCGGGAGTTGATGAGCAGTTCTTC. It is translated as CAISDLAGVDEQFF. The chain employs TRBV10-3 and TRBJ2-1; 10 bases are a match to TRBD2. The J segment lost 8 bases and the V segment lost 3 bases, leaving 4 bases of the junction unmatched. The CDR3 spans 14 residues. Germline assignment: CDR1 ENHRY and CDR2 SYGVKD.

This clonotype was found a few times. A read error may be the cause here, since a much bigger clone is one base away. The chain is built from TRBV11-3 and TRBJ2-7, with a tentative D call TRBD2 (6 bases). This CDR3 has 17 residues. Germline values: CDR1 SGHNT, CDR2 YENEEA. This chain's CDR3 is CARSLDKEGRRPYEQYF. CDR3 DNA: TGTGCCCGCAGCTTAGATAAGGAGGGAAGGAGACCCTACGAGCAGTACTTC.

As concerns this clonotype: This may be a read error: a much more frequent sequence differs by one nucleotide. The gene calls are TRBV4-1 and TRBJ2-7; 7 nucleotides align to TRBD2. The CDR3 spans 16 residues. Germline CDR1 is MGHRA and CDR2 is YSYEKL. As DNA, the CDR3 is TGCACCAGCAGCCAAGAAGTCGGGGGAGGGTTCTACGAGCAGTACTTC. As protein: CTSSQEVGGGFYEQYF.

The V gene is TRBV28, the J gene TRBJ2-6; tentative D call: TRBD2 (5 bases). Germline lookup yields CDR1 MDHEN and CDR2 SYDVKM. Trimming took off 2 bases at V and 2 bases at J, with 10 bases between the two ends. The CDR3 has 16 amino acids. DNA of the CDR3: TGTGCCAGCAGTTTAATGAGGGTGGCTGGGGCCAACGTCCTGACTTTC. Translating gives CASSLMRVAGANVLTF.

In regard to this clonotype: At one boundary the junction diverges from the germline segment, which might be a read error. The chain employs TRBV11-1 and TRBJ2-7; D might be TRBD2 (6 bases). The V gene's germline CDR1 is SGHAT and CDR2 FQDESV (reference sequence). This CDR3 has 14 residues. In DNA, the CDR3 is TGTACCAGCAGCTCGGGATTAGCGGACTACGAGCAGTACTTC. It is translated as CTSSSGLADYEQYF.

As regards this clonotype: Germline is not matched at one junction end, which may reflect a read error. This CDR3 is CTSSQDVGTSTRELFF. The CDR3 nucleotides read TGCACCAGCAGCCAGGACGTCGGGACTAGCACCCGGGAGCTGTTTTTT. The chain combines TRBV4-3 with TRBJ2-2, with 9 bases that match TRBD2. The CDR3 spans 16 residues. Germline V gives CDR1 LGHNA, CDR2 YSLEER.

This clonotype was observed at least ten times. This chain links TRBV11-2 with TRBJ2-5, with TRBD2 matching 10 bases. The CDR3 length is 16 residues. Germline-derived CDR1 and CDR2 are SGHAT and FQNNGV. The J segment lost 1 base and the V segment lost 5 bases, leaving 7 bases of the junction unmatched. The CDR3 sequence: CASSINLAGVQETQYF. The CDR3 DNA is TGTGCCAGCAGCATAAATCTAGCGGGAGTCCAAGAGACCCAGTACTTC.

The rearrangement uses TRBV5-6 and TRBJ2-1; the D gene is possibly TRBD2 (5 bases). V lost 5 bases, J lost 12 bases, and 27 bases lay in between. The CDR3 contains 16 residues. Germline V CDR1 and CDR2: SGHDT, YYEEEE. CDR3 loop: CASRNFGEPYYIVQFF. CDR3 DNA: TGTGCCAGCAGAAACTTCGGGGAGCCGTACTACATTGTGCAGTTCTTC.

In DNA form, the CDR3 reads TGTGCCAGCAGATACAGGGAACGCACAGATACGCAGTATTTT. Amino acid sequence: CASRYRERTDTQYF. The V call is TRBV12-3 or TRBV12-4, the J call TRBJ2-3, with D possibly TRBD1 on 6 matching bases. Deletions cut 6 bases from V and 1 base from J, with 11 bases between. CDR3 length: 14 residues.

In its sample, this clonotype was seen once. J is TRBJ2-1 and V is TRBV6-2 or TRBV6-3; D may be TRBD2 (5 bases). Germline V gene lookup returns CDR1 MNHEY and CDR2 SVGEGT. This CDR3 has 13 residues. V was cut by 2 bases and J by 15 bases, with 17 bases left in between. In DNA form, the CDR3 reads TGTGCCAGCAGTTACAATAACCTAGCCTCGTCGTTCTTC. Protein: CASSYNNLASSFF.

A note on this clonotype: A much larger clone is a single base away; this may be a read error. This chain joins TRBV11-1 and TRBJ2-1; tentatively, D is TRBD2 (5 bases). CDR1 and CDR2 (germline): SGHAT, FQDESV (reference sequence). The length of the CDR3 is 13 residues. The CDR3 DNA reads as TGTGCCGGCAGCTTAGCGCCCTACAATGAGCAGTTCTTC. Protein sequence: CAGSLAPYNEQFF.